This T cell receptor beta chain originates from a study of blood T cell repertoires in COVID-19. The CDR3 is 14 residues long. Trimming cost V 4 bases and J 0 bases, with 11 bases left between them. Per the germline V gene, CDR1 is SGHRS and CDR2 is YFSETQ. In the authors' workflow: From reference gene primer amplification, estimates of nucleated cell counts were derived. This table comes from immunoSEQ multiplex PCR, and its TCRdb copy is limited to in-frame clones, with some not included. V, J and clone size were drawn from that table, and D and trimming were deduced from the DNA. The sample consists of approximately 300,000 clones, 85% of them appearing once.

This chain joins TRBV5-1 and TRBJ2-7; D possibly corresponds to TRBD2 (5 bases). The TCR originated in a woman younger than 45 who had been exposed to COVID-19. The sequenced material came from PBMCs or T cells enriched from blood (not recorded which). CDR3 residues: CASSPDSPSYEQYF. In DNA form, the CDR3 reads TGCGCCAGCAGCCCGGACTCTCCCTCCTACGAGCAGTACTTC.